These 24 T cell receptor beta chains originate from one sample sequenced in a study of blood T cell repertoires in COVID-19. Measured with immunoSEQ multiplex PCR; TCRdb has only the in-frame clones, and not every one. The sample has 200,000 to 250,000 clones; around four fifths are singletons. Sequencing was carried out using peripheral blood. Receptors were obtained from a man aged 50-60 years with active or convalescent COVID-19.

This clone was observed once. V is TRBV5-1 and J is TRBJ2-1; 8 bases fit TRBD1. This CDR3 is built from 15 residues. Trimming cost V 4 bases and J 8 bases; bases outside gene matches: 11. From germline, CDR1 is SGHRS and CDR2 YFSETQ. CDR3 amino acids: CASSPTGAGGDEQFF. The CDR3 region has the DNA TGCGCCAGCAGCCCGACAGGGGCCGGAGGGGATGAGCAGTTCTTC.

The V and J genes are TRBV19 and TRBJ2-1, with 8 positions matching TRBD1. Germline CDR1 LNHDA, CDR2 SQIVND (reference sequence). J lost 9 bases, V lost 3 bases, and 10 bases had no gene match. The CDR3 extends over 15 amino acids. CDR3 loop: CASSIPSQGESEQFF. In DNA, the CDR3 is TGTGCCAGTAGTATCCCTTCACAGGGGGAATCTGAGCAGTTCTTC.

This clone has a single count. The V and J genes are TRBV2 and TRBJ1-1, with TRBD1 as a possible D gene (6 bases). Trimming cost V 4 bases and J 5 bases, with 8 bases left between them. The CDR3 totals 12 residues. Germline values: CDR1 SNHLY, CDR2 FYNNEI. The CDR3 loop reads CASSGTATEAFF. The CDR3 nucleotides are TGTGCCAGCAGTGGGACAGCGACTGAAGCTTTCTTT. Variable domain in full (rest from reference TRBV2 and TRBJ1-1): EPEVTQTPSHQVTQMGQEVILRCVPISNHLYFYWYRQILGQKVEFLVSFYNNEISEKSEIFDDQFSVERPDGSNFTLKIRSTKLEDSAMYFCASSGTATEAFFGQGTRLTVV.

The chain links TRBV28 to TRBJ2-5; 8 bases are shared with TRBD1. With 5 bases clipped from V and 5 bases from J, the junction kept 13 bases outside the gene matches. This CDR3 contains 16 residues. The V gene's germline CDR1 is MDHEN and CDR2 SYDVKM. This chain's CDR3 is CASSSRTGRSLETQYF. The CDR3, as DNA: TGTGCCAGCAGTAGCCGGACAGGGCGATCGCTTGAGACCCAGTACTTC.

The CDR3 sequence is CASSGSGVNEKLFF. CDR3 coding DNA: TGTGCCAGCAGCGGGAGCGGGGTTAATGAAAAACTGTTTTTT. V gene TRBV9 combines with J gene TRBJ1-4, with D hard to call. Trimming removed 3 bases from V and 4 bases from J, with 10 bases in between. Germline-derived CDR1 and CDR2 are SGDLS and YYNGEE. The CDR3 consists of 14 residues. The whole variable domain, filled in from reference TRBV9 and TRBJ1-4, reads DSGVTQTPKHLITATGQRVTLRCSPRSGDLSVYWYQQSLDQGLQFLIQYYNGEERAKGNILERFSAQQFPDLHSELNLSSLELGDSALYFCASSGSGVNEKLFFGSGTQLSVL.

This chain links TRBV5-1 with TRBJ1-1; 10 nucleotides line up with TRBD1. In germline, CDR1 is SGHRS, CDR2 YFSETQ. The CDR3 spans 14 residues. Germline trimming cut 2 bases from V and 6 bases from J; bases unmatched to any gene: 4. CDR3 amino acids: CASSFRDRGPEAFF. The CDR3 bases are TGCGCCAGCAGCTTCCGGGACAGGGGCCCTGAAGCTTTCTTT.

The chain recombines TRBV30 with TRBJ1-5; no definite D call. Trimming cost V 3 bases and J 11 bases, with 14 bases left between them. The germline V gene has CDR1 GTSNPN and CDR2 SVGIG (reference sequence). The CDR3 loop spans 12 amino acids. CDR3 bases: TGTGCCTGGAGCCCGAGTGGTTATGCCCAGCATTTT. Translating gives CAWSPSGYAQHF.

The chain has TRBV9 and TRBJ2-7; D is uncertain. Germline V gives CDR1 SGDLS, CDR2 YYNGEE. V lost 2 bases, J lost 0 bases, and 6 bases lay in between. This CDR3 has 13 residues. CDR3 nucleotide sequence: TGTGCCAGCAGCGTTGGGCTCTCCTACGAGCAGTACTTC. This translates into CASSVGLSYEQYF.

The chain is built from TRBV5-4 and TRBJ2-7; a possible D gene is TRBD2 (5 bases). This CDR3 is built from 13 residues. The germline CDR1 and CDR2 sequences are SGHNT and YYREEE (reference sequence). V lost 4 bases and J lost 1, with 9 bases in between. CDR3 region: CASSPGDSYEQYF. CDR3 in DNA: TGTGCCAGCAGCCCCGGGGATTCCTACGAGCAGTACTTC.

This clone was seen just once. This chain joins TRBV11-2 and TRBJ2-2; 8 positions agree with TRBD1. Trimming removed 2 bases from V and 4 bases from J; junction bases left unmatched: 3. The germline gives CDR1 SGHAT, CDR2 FQNNGV. The CDR3 loop spans 15 amino acids. The CDR3 nucleotides are TGTGCCAGCAGCTTACAGGGGGCCGGCACCGGGGAGCTGTTTTTT. This codes for CASSLQGAGTGELFF.

The V gene is TRBV6-6, the J gene TRBJ1-1; D remains ambiguous. Germline values: CDR1 MNHNY, CDR2 SVGAGI (reference sequence). V was trimmed by 6 bases and J by 4 bases, leaving 12 bases between them. CDR3 length: 13 residues. The CDR3 sequence: CASRGFEGTEAFF. In nucleotides, the CDR3 is TGTGCCAGCAGGGGCTTCGAAGGCACTGAAGCTTTCTTT.

V usage is TRBV5-1 and J usage is TRBJ1-1; the D gene is possibly TRBD1 (5 bases). V was cut by 4 bases and J by 1 base, with 14 bases left in between. The germline V gene encodes CDR1 SGHRS and CDR2 YFSETQ. CDR3 length: 15 residues. The CDR3 DNA follows: TGCGCCAGCAGCCCTCTAACGGGGGGGAACACTGAAGCTTTCTTT. This sequence encodes CASSPLTGGNTEAFF.

The V call is TRBV25-1, the J call TRBJ2-6, with D perhaps TRBD2 (5 bases). Germline CDR1 reads MGHDK; CDR2 reads SYGVNS. V gave up 5 bases and J gave up 4 bases, with 15 bases separating them. CDR3 length: 16 residues. Here the CDR3 DNA reads TGTGCCAGCAGTAAAAGAACTCCGGGGGGGGCCAACGTCCTGACTTTC. Translated, it gives CASSKRTPGGANVLTF.

This clone was seen more than once but under ten times. The DNA of the CDR3 is TGCGCCAGCAGCCCTAGCACGGTCCCGGGTACTGAAGCTTTCTTT. The encoded protein is CASSPSTVPGTEAFF. The rearrangement links TRBV5-1 to TRBJ1-1; D gene unclear. The germline V gene encodes CDR1 SGHRS and CDR2 YFSETQ. Trimming took off 4 bases at V and 5 bases at J, with 18 bases between the two ends. The CDR3 runs to 15 residues.

V gene TRBV30 combines with J gene TRBJ1-5; a weak D match, TRBD1 (6 bases). Germline CDR1 reads GTSNPN; CDR2 reads SVGIG (reference sequence). This CDR3 contains 13 residues. Between the trimmed V and J ends, which lost 5 bases and 7 bases, there was a span of 15 bases. Here the CDR3 DNA reads TGTGCCTGGCGTACAGGGACCGGGCAGCCCCAGCATTTT. This codes for CAWRTGTGQPQHF.

The chain's CDR3 is CASSSLVQGNTEAFF. DNA for the CDR3: TGTGCCAGCAGCTCCCTGGTACAGGGGAACACTGAAGCTTTCTTT. V and J are TRBV7-9 and TRBJ1-1; weak D call: TRBD1 (6 bases). CDR1 is SEHNR, CDR2 FQNEAQ, per germline (reference sequence). The CDR3 consists of 15 residues. The V end lost 4 bases, the J end lost 1 base, and 13 bases lay between the germline ends.

As for this clone: The junction does not match germline at one end; this may be a read error. This chain uses TRBV7-7 with TRBJ2-3; 10 bases map to TRBD1. Germline CDR1 and CDR2: SSHAT and FNYEAQ (reference sequence). The CDR3 consists of 14 residues. This chain's CDR3 is CASIPTGGADTQYF. In DNA form, the CDR3 reads TGTGCTAGCATCCCGACAGGGGGCGCAGATACGCAGTATTTT. Filled out from reference TRBV7-7 and TRBJ2-3, the complete variable domain reads GAGVSQSPRYKVTKRGQDVTLRCDPISSHATLYWYQQALGQGPEFLTYFNYEAQPDKSGLPSDRFSAERPEGSISTLTIQRTEQRDSAMYRCASIPTGGADTQYFGPGTRLTVL.

V gene TRBV6-5 combines with J gene TRBJ1-5; 8 bases align to TRBD1. The germline gives CDR1 MNHEY, CDR2 SVGAGI. Trimming removed 6 bases from V and 6 bases from J; junction bases left unmatched: 10. The CDR3 is 15 residues long. The CDR3 sequence is CASRPGQGRSQPQHF. The CDR3 region has the DNA TGTGCCAGCAGACCAGGACAGGGAAGGAGTCAGCCCCAGCATTTT.

J is TRBJ1-2 and V is TRBV13; the D gene is possibly TRBD1 (6 bases). The CDR3 contains 13 residues. Per germline, CDR1 PRHDT and CDR2 FYEKMQ (reference sequence). V lost 4 bases and J lost 8, with 14 bases in between. The chain's CDR3 is CASSSGGGAGYTF. In nucleotides, the CDR3 is TGTGCCAGCAGCTCGGGAGGGGGGGCCGGCTACACCTTC.

In its sample, this clone was seen a few times. The rearrangement links TRBV3-1 (or the pseudogene TRBV3-2) to TRBJ1-2; D gene uncertain. This CDR3 contains 13 residues. Germline-derived CDR1 and CDR2 are LGHDT and YNNKEL (reference sequence). The V end lost 0 bases, the J end lost 5 bases, and 7 bases lay between the germline ends. Written as DNA, the CDR3 is TGTGCCAGCAGCCAAGACACAGATTATGGCTACACCTTC. Its translation: CASSQDTDYGYTF.

Regarding this clone: A read error may produce the germline difference seen at one junction end. Other nucleotide sequences in the sample specify the same CDR3. The chain has TRBV9 and TRBJ2-7, with TRBD2 as a possible D gene (5 bases). The CDR3 runs 15 residues. Germline values: CDR1 SGDLS, CDR2 YYNGEE. CDR3 bases: TGTGCCAGCAGCGTGAGGAGTGGGAGCTCCTACGAGCAGTACTTT. It specifies CASSVRSGSSYEQYF.

The chain has TRBV24-1 and TRBJ2-2; a weak D match, TRBD1 (6 bases). V was shortened by 4 bases and J by 3 bases, with 8 bases between the two germline ends. Germline CDR1 and CDR2: KGHDR and SFDVKD. The CDR3 spans 14 residues. For the CDR3, the DNA is TGTGCCACCAGTGACCAGGGGTACACCGGGGAGCTGTTTTTT. Translated, it gives CATSDQGYTGELFF.

This chain connects TRBV15 to TRBJ1-5; tentative D call: TRBD1 (6 bases). CDR1 and CDR2 from the germline V gene are LNHNV and YYDKDF (reference sequence). The CDR3 loop spans 16 amino acids. Trimming took off 2 bases at V and 2 bases at J, with 13 bases between the two ends. CDR3 protein: CATSRSKGDGNQPQHF. Here the CDR3 DNA reads TGTGCCACCAGCAGATCCAAGGGGGATGGCAATCAGCCCCAGCATTTT.

Notes on this clone: Different DNA sequences within this sample yield the same CDR3. This rearrangement joins TRBV9 to TRBJ2-7; a weak D match, TRBD1 (6 bases). The V and J ends lost 0 bases and 1 base respectively, with 8 bases between them. Per the germline V gene, CDR1 is SGDLS and CDR2 is YYNGEE. The CDR3 consists of 14 residues. The chain's CDR3 is CASSVAQGSYEQYF. CDR3 nucleotides: TGTGCCAGCAGCGTAGCCCAGGGGTCCTACGAGCAGTACTTC.